A selection of T cell receptor beta chains follows, all from one sample in a study of shared clonotypes between healthy human individuals. TCRdb's copy holds only in-frame clones and misses some; the assay was immunoSEQ multiplex PCR. This sample carries over a million clones, approximately 78% of them seen once, and the ten largest clones take more than 0.5%. The sequencing input was memory CD4+ T cells from PBMCs. Receptors originate from a man aged 18-30 years in good health. Some clones in this sample may be carry-over from other donors' samples. The CDR3 runs from the conserved cysteine through the conserved F or W. D genes are given only for firm matches. Not all rows give a size; the values are once, few, many and, for expanded clones, a class.

size: -
J: TRBJ2-1
D: TRBD2
V: TRBV20-1
CDR3: CSASRGDEQFF
DNA: TGCAGTGCTAGCCGGGGGGATGAGCAGTTCTTC

size: -
J: TRBJ2-5
D: -
V: TRBV7-2
CDR3: CASSPQGMQETQYF
DNA: TGTGCCAGCAGCCCTCAGGGGATGCAAGAGACCCAGTACTTC

size: once
J: TRBJ1-2
D: -
V: TRBV7-9
CDR3: CASSSKPRDIPGGYGYTF
DNA: TGTGCCAGCAGCTCCAAACCGCGGGACATCCCCGGAGGATATGGCTACACCTTC

size: once
J: TRBJ1-2
D: -
V: TRBV4-2
CDR3: CASSQLEQGIYGYTF
DNA: TGTGCCAGCAGCCAATTGGAGCAGGGGATCTATGGCTACACCTTC

size: -
J: TRBJ1-4
D: -
V: TRBV19
CDR3: CASSKVFNEKLFF
DNA: TGTGCCAGTAGTAAAGTGTTTAATGAAAAACTGTTTTTT

size: -
J: TRBJ2-3
D: -
V: TRBV10-1
CDR3: CATSLVYTDTQYF
DNA: TGCGCCACCAGTCTAGTGTACACAGATACGCAGTATTTT

size: many
J: TRBJ2-1
D: -
V: TRBV2
CDR3: CASSPLENEQFF
DNA: TGTGCCAGCAGTCCCCTAGAAAATGAGCAGTTCTTC

size: many
J: TRBJ1-1
D: -
V: TRBV6-1
CDR3: CASNLNWLEAFF
DNA: TGTGCCAGCAATTTGAACTGGCTCGAAGCTTTCTTT

size: many
J: TRBJ2-2
D: TRBD2
V: TRBV27
CDR3: CASSRLAGVHGTGELFF
DNA: TGTGCCAGCAGCCGACTAGCGGGAGTCCACGGCACCGGGGAGCTGTTTTTT

size: few
J: TRBJ2-2
D: -
V: TRBV7-3
CDR3: CASSLRSYTGELFF
DNA: TGTGCCAGCAGCTTACGATCCTACACCGGGGAGCTGTTTTTT

size: -
J: TRBJ2-7
D: TRBD1
V: TRBV6-4
CDR3: CASSQDRGGLQYF
DNA: TGTGCCAGCAGTCAAGACAGGGGGGGCCTACAGTACTTC

size: -
J: TRBJ2-5
D: TRBD2
V: TRBV7-7
CDR3: CASSLGAGGPRGTQYF
DNA: TGTGCCAGCAGCTTAGGAGCGGGAGGACCCAGGGGGACCCAGTACTTC

size: -
J: TRBJ2-3
D: TRBD2
V: TRBV5-1
CDR3: CASSPGLAGLSTDTQYF
DNA: TGCGCCAGCAGCCCGGGACTAGCGGGTCTATCCACGGATACGCAGTATTTT

size: -
J: TRBJ1-4
D: -
V: TRBV28
CDR3: CASSLLQGNEKLFF
DNA: TGTGCCAGCAGTTTATTGCAGGGTAATGAAAAACTGTTTTTT

size: -
J: TRBJ2-3
D: -
V: TRBV25-1
CDR3: CASSEFEGGGRSDTQYF
DNA: TGTGCCAGCAGTGAATTCGAAGGAGGTGGTAGATCTGATACGCAGTATTTT

size: -
J: TRBJ2-7
D: -
V: TRBV5-1
CDR3: CASSLRTDYEQYF
DNA: TGCGCCAGCAGCTTGCGGACAGACTACGAGCAGTACTTC

size: -
J: TRBJ2-1
D: TRBD1
V: TRBV28
CDR3: CASSPPPGQGSEQFF
DNA: TGTGCCAGCAGCCCGCCCCCGGGACAGGGTAGTGAGCAGTTCTTC

size: -
J: TRBJ1-4
D: -
V: TRBV5-1
CDR3: CASSLTGLNEKLFF
DNA: TGCGCCAGCAGCTTGACGGGGCTAAATGAAAAACTGTTTTTT

size: -
J: TRBJ2-7
D: -
V: TRBV4-2
CDR3: CASSQVLDYEQYF
DNA: TGTGCCAGCAGCCAAGTCCTAGACTACGAGCAGTACTTC

size: once
J: TRBJ2-7
D: -
V: TRBV27
CDR3: CASSLGLGGPYEQYF
DNA: TGTGCCAGCAGTTTGGGGTTGGGCGGACCCTACGAGCAGTACTTC

size: -
J: TRBJ2-5
D: TRBD1
V: TRBV11-3
CDR3: CASSSGGAGETQYF
DNA: TGTGCCAGCAGCTCAGGGGGCGCGGGAGAGACCCAGTACTTC

size: -
J: TRBJ1-2
D: -
V: TRBV6-1
CDR3: CATTTDNYGCTF
DNA: -

size: -
J: TRBJ1-1
D: -
V: TRBV6-5
CDR3: CASSYPSYTEAFF
DNA: TGTGCCAGCAGTTACCCATCCTACACTGAAGCTTTCTTT

size: -
J: TRBJ2-7
D: -
V: TRBV9
CDR3: CASSTTTRDNSYEQYF
DNA: TGTGCCAGCAGCACAACTACGAGGGACAACTCCTACGAGCAGTACTTC

size: -
J: TRBJ2-3
D: -
V: TRBV7-2
CDR3: CASSPGLGADTQYF
DNA: TGTGCCAGCAGTCCAGGACTCGGCGCAGATACGCAGTATTTT

size: -
J: TRBJ2-3
D: TRBD1
V: TRBV7-6
CDR3: CASSDRGGPTDTQYF
DNA: TGTGCCAGCAGCGACAGGGGGGGGCCCACAGATACGCAGTATTTT

size: -
J: TRBJ2-7
D: -
V: TRBV30
CDR3: CAWLPRGRDSNEQYF
DNA: TGTGCCTGGTTGCCGAGGGGGAGGGACAGCAACGAGCAGTACTTC

size: -
J: TRBJ1-3
D: -
V: TRBV7-2
CDR3: CAEGPFFSGNTIYF
DNA: TGTGCGGAGGGCCCATTTTTCTCTGGAAACACCATATATTTT

size: -
J: TRBJ2-1
D: TRBD2
V: TRBV7-9
CDR3: CASSFRTSLAGRRGEQFF
DNA: TGTGCCAGCAGCTTTAGGACTTCGCTAGCGGGAAGAAGAGGTGAGCAGTTCTTC

size: -
J: TRBJ1-2
D: -
V: TRBV7-2
CDR3: CASSSGLIYGYTF
DNA: TGTGCCAGCAGCTCCGGACTTATCTATGGCTACACCTTC

size: -
J: TRBJ1-2
D: TRBD1
V: TRBV10-3
CDR3: CATTGGAPYGYTF
DNA: TGTGCCACAACAGGGGGCGCTCCTTACGGCTACACCTTC

size: -
J: TRBJ2-3
D: TRBD2
V: TRBV6-1
CDR3: CASSGGLAPNTDTQYF
DNA: TGTGCCAGCAGTGGGGGACTAGCGCCCAACACAGATACGCAGTATTTT

size: -
J: TRBJ2-7
D: -
V: TRBV9
CDR3: CASALEMSGYEQYF
DNA: TGTGCCAGCGCCCTAGAGATGAGCGGGTACGAGCAGTACTTC

size: few
J: TRBJ2-2
D: -
V: TRBV9
CDR3: CASSPRAPNTGELFF
DNA: TGTGCCAGCAGCCCTCGGGCTCCGAACACCGGGGAGCTGTTTTTT

size: -
J: TRBJ2-1
D: -
V: TRBV4-1
CDR3: CASSHASGRGTYNEQFF
DNA: TGCGCCAGCAGCCACGCGAGCGGCAGGGGAACCTACAATGAGCAGTTCTTC

size: once
J: TRBJ2-2
D: -
V: TRBV28
CDR3: CASSLPPGVALFF
DNA: TGTGCCAGCAGTTTACCTCCGGGGGTCGCGCTGTTTTTT

size: -
J: TRBJ1-1
D: TRBD1
V: TRBV14
CDR3: CASSQDRGTGSDTEAFF
DNA: TGTGCCAGCAGCCAAGATCGTGGGACAGGGTCGGACACTGAAGCTTTCTTT

size: -
J: TRBJ1-4
D: -
V: TRBV19
CDR3: CASSRSRLSEGEKLFF
DNA: TGTGCCAGTAGTAGGTCGCGTCTGTCGGAAGGGGAAAAACTGTTTTTT

size: -
J: TRBJ1-5
D: -
V: TRBV19
CDR3: CASSLEGVGSNQPQHF
DNA: TGTGCCAGTAGTCTTGAGGGGGTCGGTAGCAATCAGCCCCAGCATTTT

size: -
J: TRBJ1-2
D: -
V: TRBV27
CDR3: CASYQYGNYGYTF
DNA: TGTGCCAGCTACCAGTACGGGAACTATGGCTACACCTTC

size: -
J: TRBJ2-1
D: TRBD2
V: TRBV5-1
CDR3: CASSASGSYNEQFF
DNA: TGCGCCAGCAGCGCTAGCGGGTCCTACAATGAGCAGTTCTTC

size: -
J: TRBJ2-5
D: -
V: TRBV4-1
CDR3: CASSQVTSRETQYF
DNA: TGCGCCAGCAGCCAAGTGACGAGCCGGGAGACCCAGTACTTC

size: -
J: TRBJ2-7
D: -
V: TRBV6-1
CDR3: CASTVTTSGEQYF
DNA: TGTGCCAGCACGGTAACAACCTCGGGAGAGCAGTACTTC

size: -
J: TRBJ2-7
D: -
V: TRBV7-2
CDR3: CASSLEVHRLSSYEQYF
DNA: TGTGCCAGCAGCTTAGAAGTACACCGATTAAGCTCCTACGAGCAGTACTTC

size: -
J: TRBJ2-1
D: -
V: TRBV6-1
CDR3: CASSEEGSSYNEQFF
DNA: TGTGCCAGCAGTGAAGAGGGAAGCTCCTACAATGAGCAGTTCTTC

size: -
J: TRBJ2-7
D: -
V: TRBV6-6
CDR3: CATRALYSYEQYF
DNA: TGTGCCACCCGGGCCTTATACTCCTACGAGCAGTACTTC